This TCR beta chain was captured in a study of cytomegalovirus exposure and HLA in healthy donors. Using immunoSEQ multiplex PCR, the repertoire was profiled, and TCRdb retains in-frame clones only, with some absent. The sample comprises around 60,000 clones, 85% to 95% of which are singletons, and 5.5% to 7.5% rests with the top ten. The sample taken for sequencing was PBMCs. The clonotype comes from a woman younger than 30 in good health and CMV-seropositive.

As DNA, the CDR3 is TGTGCCAGCAGCTCATGGGGGACTAGCGGGAGGGGTCCCGACGAGCAGTACTTC. Amino acids: CASSSWGTSGRGPDEQYF. The chain combines TRBV13 with TRBJ2-7; 16 bases map to TRBD2. Germline V gene data show CDR1 as PRHDT and CDR2 as FYEKMQ (reference sequence). This CDR3 is built from 18 residues. The V and J ends lost 4 bases and 5 bases, in that order; junction bases with no gene match: 11.